Shown below are 10 T cell receptor beta chains from a single sample sequenced in a study of tumor and adjacent non-tumor tissue in lung cancer. No cell sorting was done before RNA was extracted from the tissue. A modified ARM-PCR protocol with three rounds of nested PCR amplified TCRbeta. TCRdb ran MiXCR on the multiplex PCR reads and lists one entry per CDR3 protein. The sample carries about 75,000 distinct CDR3 sequences, around 77% recorded once. The sample was lung tumor tissue. These receptors came from a woman between 45 and 60 years old with non-small cell lung cancer.

The chain links TRBV11-2 to TRBJ2-7; the D call may be TRBD1 or TRBD2 (5 bases each). The length of the CDR3 is 15 residues. CDR1 and CDR2 (germline): SGHAT, FQNNGV. The CDR3 DNA sequence: TGTGTCAGTAGCACCGGGGCAGGGCGCACCTACGAGCAGTACTTC. Amino acids: CVSSTGAGRTYEQYF.

The rearrangement joins TRBV6-1 to TRBJ2-3; TRBD2 matches at 8 bases. In germline, CDR1 is MNHNS, CDR2 SASEGT. This CDR3 is 14 amino acids long. Trimming took 7 bases from V and 6 from J; bases not matched to a gene: 9. The CDR3, as DNA: TGTGCCAGCAAGACTAGCGCGGGGACTGATACGCAGTATTTT. Its protein is CASKTSAGTDTQYF.

This clonotype was observed a single time. This may come from a read error, since a much larger clone is one base off. The chain has TRBV28 and TRBJ2-2; D possibly corresponds to TRBD2 (6 bases). Trimming took off 4 bases at V and 4 bases at J, with 13 bases between the two ends. The CDR3 contains 15 residues. The germline V gene has CDR1 MDHEN and CDR2 SYDVKM. The DNA of the CDR3 is TGTGCCAGCAGTTCGGGACTTGCGAGCACCGGGGAGCTGTTTTTT. Its translation is CASSSGLASTGELFF.

Remarks on this clonotype: Its ends do not fully match the called genes, so a read error is possible. The chain uses TRBV5-1 and TRBJ2-3; D may match TRBD1 or TRBD2 (5 bases each). Germline V gene sequence: CDR1 SGHRS, CDR2 YFSETQ. The CDR3 totals 14 residues. CDR3 region: CTSSLSPGLDKQYF. The CDR3 coding sequence is TGCACCAGCAGCTTGAGTCCGGGGCTGGATAAGCAGTATTTT.

About this clonotype itself: A much larger clone sits a single nucleotide away, making a read error possible. The rearrangement uses TRBV20-1 and TRBJ2-1; 10 nucleotides match TRBD2. The CDR3 loop spans 14 amino acids. Germline V gene data show CDR1 as DFQATT and CDR2 as SNEGSKA (reference sequence). The trim removed 4 bases at V and 5 bases at J, leaving 5 bases unmatched. In DNA, the CDR3 is TGCAGTGCTACAGAGGGGACTAGCGACAATGAGCAGTTCTTC. Translation gives CSATEGTSDNEQFF.

As concerns this clonotype: It is likely a read error, because the conserved phenylalanine at the end of the CDR3 is missing. The chain is built from TRBV6-5 and TRBJ2-5; D remains unclear. The germline V gene encodes CDR1 MNHEY and CDR2 SVGAGI. CDR3 size: 13 residues. The CDR3 sequence is CGSSYDVGETQYS. CDR3 nucleotide sequence: TGTGGCAGCAGTTACGACGTGGGAGAGACCCAGTACTCT.

The chain recombines TRBV20-1 with TRBJ2-1; 10 bases are shared with TRBD2. The CDR3 covers 14 residues. The germline gives CDR1 DFQATT, CDR2 SNEGSKA (reference sequence). CDR3 sequence: CIASSGSSYNEQFF. CDR3 coding DNA: TGCATTGCCTCTAGCGGGAGCTCCTACAATGAGCAGTTCTTC.

As for this clonotype: Compared with germline, one end of the junction differs, possibly owing to a read error. This chain links TRBV6-4 with TRBJ2-2; D is perhaps TRBD2 (6 bases). Per germline, CDR1 MRHNA and CDR2 SNTAGT. CDR3 length: 15 amino acids. In DNA, the CDR3 is TGTGCCAGCAGTCCCATGGAGGGGACGGTCGGGGAGTTGTTTTTT. It codes for CASSPMEGTVGELFF.

Turning to this clonotype: Relative to the germline gene, one junction end is altered; a read error may explain this. V usage is TRBV29-1 and J usage is TRBJ2-1; perhaps TRBD1 as D (6 bases). The CDR3 spans 16 residues. From germline, CDR1 is SQVTM and CDR2 ANQGSEA. CDR3 sequence reads: CSVEGEEGGSYNEHFF. In nucleotides, the CDR3 is TGCAGCGTTGAAGGTGAGGAAGGGGGAAGCTACAATGAGCACTTCTTC.

This clonotype was observed at least ten times. The chain carries TRBV28 and TRBJ1-5; 7 bases map to TRBD1. The CDR3 is made up of 14 amino acids. Germline CDR1 reads MDHEN; CDR2 reads SYDVKM. With 7 bases clipped from V and 2 bases from J, the junction kept 5 bases outside the gene matches. CDR3 in DNA: TGTGCCAGCAACGACAGGGTTGGCAATCAGCCCCAGCATTTT. This codes for CASNDRVGNQPQHF.